What follows are 24 T cell receptor beta chains derived from one specimen sequenced in a study of response to subunit inactivated influenza vaccine. In TCRdb, the RT-PCR reads were re-called with MiXCR into one record per CDR3 protein. The sample lists hundreds of thousands of distinct CDR3 sequences, more than 15% occurring once. Specimen: CD4+ T cells sorted from PBMCs, collected 23 to 25 months after vaccination. The receptors shown here come from a man between 50 and 69 years old who received an inactivated influenza vaccine.

The gene calls are TRBV27 and TRBJ2-5; tentative D call: TRBD1 (6 bases). Germline CDR1 MNHEY, CDR2 SMNVEV (reference sequence). The CDR3 consists of 14 residues. V was cut by 8 bases and J by 5 bases, with 18 bases left in between. The CDR3 loop is CASGFRGDRETQYF. The CDR3 DNA follows: TGTGCCAGCGGGTTCAGGGGCGATCGGGAGACCCAGTACTTC.

The chain employs TRBV20-1 and TRBJ1-6, with a weak D call TRBD1 (6 bases). V was trimmed by 2 bases and J by 7 bases, leaving 12 bases between them. CDR3 length: 14 amino acids. Looked up from germline, CDR1 is DFQATT and CDR2 is SNEGSKA (reference sequence). The CDR3 sequence: CSARPDRTNSPLHF. Written as DNA, the CDR3 is TGCAGTGCTAGACCGGACAGAACGAATTCACCCCTCCACTTT.

This clonotype appeared a few times. The V gene is TRBV6-5, the J gene TRBJ1-6; possible D gene TRBD1, 6 bases. Germline assignment: CDR1 MNHEY and CDR2 SVGAGI. The CDR3 extends over 15 amino acids. Trimming cost V 2 bases and J 7 bases, with 12 bases left between them. This chain's CDR3 is CASSYGGQGNSPLHF. The CDR3 nucleotides are TGTGCCAGCAGTTACGGGGGCCAGGGGAATTCACCCCTCCACTTT.

The V and J genes are TRBV28 and TRBJ2-7; D uncertain. The V and J ends lost 3 bases and 2 bases respectively, with 14 bases between them. CDR3 size: 15 residues. The germline CDR1 and CDR2 sequences are MDHEN and SYDVKM. The CDR3: CASSFDITLTYEQYF. The CDR3, as DNA: TGTGCCAGCAGTTTTGATATCACCTTGACCTACGAGCAGTACTTC.

V gene TRBV5-1 combines with J gene TRBJ1-1; D is perhaps TRBD1 (5 bases). This CDR3 is built from 16 residues. Germline CDR1 and CDR2: SGHRS and YFSETQ. Trimming took off 3 bases at V and 0 bases at J, with 15 bases between the two ends. CDR3 sequence: CASSYTGDIMNTEAFF. The CDR3 DNA is TGCGCCAGCAGCTATACAGGCGATATCATGAACACTGAAGCTTTCTTT.

The V gene is TRBV7-9, the J gene TRBJ2-5, with a tentative D call TRBD1 (5 bases). CDR3 length: 17 amino acids. V was trimmed by 2 bases and J by 4 bases, leaving 20 bases between them. Germline assignment: CDR1 SEHNR and CDR2 FQNEAQ (reference sequence). CDR3: CASSLLLGQGRRETQYF. The CDR3 nucleotides read TGTGCCAGCAGCTTATTACTTGGGCAGGGTCGGAGAGAGACCCAGTACTTC.

J is TRBJ1-1 and V is TRBV6-2 or TRBV6-3, with a tentative D call TRBD1 (5 bases). V was clipped by 4 bases and J by 3 bases, with 9 bases between them. Per the germline V gene, CDR1 is MNHEY and CDR2 is SVGEGT. There are 13 residues in the CDR3. DNA of the CDR3: TGTGCCAGCAGTTCCAAGGGGTACACTGAAGCTTTCTTT. It specifies CASSSKGYTEAFF.

This clonotype has more than one count but fewer than ten. Germline and junction disagree at one end, which may indicate a read error. The genes are TRBV7-7 and TRBJ2-5, with D possibly TRBD1 on 5 matching bases. The CDR3 extends over 14 amino acids. Germline V gene lookup returns CDR1 SSHAT and CDR2 FNYEAQ (reference sequence). The CDR3 DNA reads as TGTGCTAGCAGCTCCACCCAGGGTCAAGAGACCCAGTACTTC. Its protein product is CASSSTQGQETQYF.

This clonotype was detected only a few times. This chain links TRBV29-1 with TRBJ2-1; 12 nucleotides match TRBD1. The junction had 8 bases not matched to a gene; V was cut back by 7 bases and J by 10 bases. Per the germline V gene, CDR1 is SQVTM and CDR2 is ANQGSEA. The length of the CDR3 is 13 residues. The CDR3 nucleotides are TGCAGCGCCTCCGGGACAGGGGGCGCCGAGCAGTTCTTC. This sequence encodes CSASGTGGAEQFF.

This chain connects TRBV4-1 to TRBJ2-7; 9 nucleotides align to TRBD2. The CDR3 extends over 15 amino acids. In germline, CDR1 is MGHRA, CDR2 YSYEKL. J was trimmed by 4 bases and V by 0 bases; bases with no gene match: 4. CDR3 residues: CASSQDSLAGYEQYF. The DNA for the CDR3 is TGCGCCAGCAGCCAAGACTCTCTAGCGGGATACGAGCAGTACTTC.

J is TRBJ2-7 and V is TRBV10-3; 11 bases agree with TRBD1. The ends lost 2 bases at V and 3 bases at J; junction bases unmatched: 3. Germline V CDR1 and CDR2: ENHRY, SYGVKD. The CDR3 sequence is 15 residues long. DNA of the CDR3: TGTGCCATCAGTGAGAAGGGACAGGGGGGCTACGAGCAGTACTTC. It codes for CAISEKGQGGYEQYF.

The chain links TRBV7-6 to TRBJ2-7; a weak D match, TRBD2 (6 bases). The CDR3 runs 15 residues. Trimming took 1 base from V and 2 from J, leaving 12 bases between them. Per germline, CDR1 SGHVS and CDR2 FNYEAQ. The CDR3 DNA follows: TGTGCCAGCAGCTTAGGGGGAGCGGGCGCCTACGAGCAGTACTTC. It is translated as CASSLGGAGAYEQYF.

The chain recombines TRBV20-1 with TRBJ1-1, with 9 bases that match TRBD1. This CDR3 spans 14 amino acids. The trim removed 2 bases at V and 2 bases at J, leaving 3 bases unmatched. Germline values: CDR1 DFQATT, CDR2 SNEGSKA (reference sequence). CDR3 region: CSARLQGANTEAFF. For the CDR3, the DNA is TGCAGTGCTAGACTACAGGGGGCTAACACTGAAGCTTTCTTT.

This sequence joins TRBV12-3 or TRBV12-4 and TRBJ1-1; D not resolved. V lost 5 bases to trimming and J lost 0 bases, with 13 bases between them. The CDR3 consists of 15 residues. Here the CDR3 DNA reads TGTGCCAGCAGTAGTACTAGGGTAATGAACACTGAAGCTTTCTTT. Encoded protein: CASSSTRVMNTEAFF.

This clonotype was seen only a few times. The chain couples TRBV5-1 to TRBJ2-1, with 10 bases aligning to TRBD2. This CDR3 spans 16 amino acids. Germline-derived CDR1 and CDR2 are SGHRS and YFSETQ. J was trimmed by 7 bases and V by 2 bases; bases with no gene match: 9. In nucleotides, the CDR3 is TGCGCCAGCAGCTTTGTCATTAGCGGGGGGAGGAATGAGCAGTTCTTC. Translated: CASSFVISGGRNEQFF.

This clonotype appeared a single time. The chain recombines TRBV12-3 or TRBV12-4 with TRBJ2-2; D tentatively fits TRBD1 or TRBD2 (5 bases each). V lost 6 bases and J 5 bases, leaving 16 bases between the germline ends. The CDR3 length is 15 residues. DNA of the CDR3: TGTGCCAGCAGCCGGGACGGTGCTATTACCGGGGAGCTGTTTTTT. Translated, it gives CASSRDGAITGELFF.

The chain couples TRBV29-1 to TRBJ1-1, with 7 bases aligning to TRBD1. Trimming took 7 bases from V and 5 from J; bases not matched to a gene: 7. Germline CDR1 reads SQVTM; CDR2 reads ANQGSEA. CDR3 length: 12 residues. The CDR3, as DNA: TGCAGCGGGTTGACAGGGAGTACTGAAGCTTTCTTT. It specifies CSGLTGSTEAFF.

Only a few counts were recorded for this clonotype. The chain recombines TRBV6-2 or TRBV6-3 with TRBJ1-1; 10 positions agree with TRBD1. The germline V gene encodes CDR1 MNHEY and CDR2 SVGEGT. The CDR3 spans 14 residues. J was trimmed by 4 bases and V by 6 bases; bases with no gene match: 5. The CDR3 DNA follows: TGTGCCAGCAGACGACAGGGGGCTGGCACTGAAGCTTTCTTT. It is translated as CASRRQGAGTEAFF.

On this clonotype itself: At one end the junction does not follow the germline gene, possibly because of a read error. This sequence joins TRBV20-1 and TRBJ2-3; D gene unclear. Germline V gene lookup returns CDR1 DFQATT and CDR2 SNEGSKA (reference sequence). The CDR3 extends over 13 amino acids. DNA of the CDR3: TGCAGTGCTGCCGTCCCCGGGCAAGATACGCGGTATTTT. It yields the protein CSAAVPGQDTRYF.

This clonotype was counted between two and nine times. This chain joins TRBV5-6 and TRBJ1-2; tentatively, D is TRBD1 (6 bases). Germline values: CDR1 SGHDT, CDR2 YYEEEE. CDR3 length: 13 amino acids. V lost 5 bases to trimming and J lost 8 bases, with 16 bases between them. CDR3 coding DNA: TGTGCCAGCAGACCGGACAGAAGTCAAGGCTACACCTTC. Protein: CASRPDRSQGYTF. Full variable domain (remainder filled in from reference TRBV5-6 and TRBJ1-2): DAGVTQSPTHLIKTRGQQVTLRCSPKSGHDTVSWYQQALGQGPQFIFQYYEEEERQRGNFPDRFSGHQFPNYSSELNVNALLLGDSALYLCASRPDRSQGYTFGSGTRLTVV.

This clonotype was recorded a few times. This chain joins TRBV11-2 and TRBJ1-2; 12 nucleotides line up with TRBD1. Trimming took 4 bases from V and 4 from J; bases not matched to a gene: 10. CDR3 length equals 17 residues. The germline gives CDR1 SGHAT, CDR2 FQNNGV. The CDR3 protein is CASSSPGQGAIFYGYTF. The CDR3 bases are TGTGCCAGCAGCTCGCCGGGACAGGGGGCGATTTTCTATGGCTACACCTTC. Supplemented by reference TRBV11-2 and TRBJ1-2, the full variable domain reads EAGVAQSPRYKIIEKRQSVAFWCNPISGHATLYWYQQILGQGPKLLIQFQNNGVVDDSQLPKDRFSAERLKGVDSTLKIQPAKLEDSAVYLCASSSPGQGAIFYGYTFGSGTRLTVV.

J is TRBJ1-5 and V is TRBV19, with D possibly TRBD1 on 5 matching bases. This CDR3 contains 14 residues. V lost 7 bases and J 5 bases, leaving 15 bases between the germline ends. Germline lookup yields CDR1 LNHDA and CDR2 SQIVND (reference sequence). The CDR3 here is CASTTLGDYQPQHF. DNA of the CDR3: TGTGCCAGTACCACCCTGGGGGACTATCAGCCCCAGCATTTT.

This clonotype was recorded many times. The genes are TRBV5-1 and TRBJ2-3; either TRBD1 or TRBD2 may fit D (5 bases each). Trimming removed 4 bases from V and 4 bases from J, with 19 bases in between. Germline V gives CDR1 SGHRS, CDR2 YFSETQ. The CDR3 length is 16 residues. CDR3 nucleotides: TGCGCCAGCAGCCCCCGGGAAGGGGCTAGGTCAGATACGCAGTATTTT. This translates into CASSPREGARSDTQYF.

This clonotype was found a few times. The genes are TRBV4-1 and TRBJ1-1, with TRBD1 matching over 10 bases. V dropped 6 bases and J dropped 7; count of bases not matched to a gene: 8. Germline CDR1 is MGHRA and CDR2 is YSYEKL. The CDR3 runs 14 residues. The CDR3 here is CASSWTGGGLEAFF. The CDR3 nucleotides read TGCGCCAGCAGTTGGACAGGGGGGGGCCTTGAAGCTTTCTTT.